This T cell receptor beta chain came from a study of blood T cell repertoires in COVID-19. Turning to the study itself: Samples representing acute and convalescent COVID-19 were sourced from the United States, Italy and Spain. Nucleic acid was either cDNA or gDNA, and it came from T cells, B-cell-depleted T cells, or PBMCs.

Original analysis: Quantification of nucleated cells was approximated via reference gene primer amplification. This table comes from immunoSEQ multiplex PCR, and its TCRdb copy is limited to in-frame clones, with some not included. The V and J calls and clone size are taken from that table; D and trimming were inferred from the DNA. This table holds fewer than 110,000 clones, about 93% found once. The junction had 23 bases not matched to a gene; V was cut back by 1 base and J by 5 bases. Germline V CDR1 and CDR2: LGHNA, YSLEER. This CDR3 spans 22 amino acids. The source is a woman aged 25 to 39 with acute or convalescent COVID-19. The V and J genes are TRBV4-3 and TRBJ2-1, with 10 bases identical to TRBD2. Sequenced material: peripheral blood. CDR3 loop: CASSQVRTAGDILAGIHNEQFF. CDR3 in DNA: TGCGCCAGCAGCCAAGTCCGAACCGCAGGGGACATACTAGCGGGGATCCACAATGAGCAGTTCTTC.